Below are 25 T cell receptor beta chains sequenced from a single sample in a study of T cell repertoires in cytomegalovirus infection. TCRdb called the reads again in MiXCR, with one record for every CDR3 protein. The table shows around 440,000 distinct CDR3 sequences, with 11% occurring only once. Material: PBMCs. These receptors came from a human donor in good health (CMV status not recorded). Some clones in this sample may be carry-over from other donors' samples.

This clonotype was counted many times. The chain has TRBV19 and TRBJ2-5; 10 bases match TRBD2. The CDR3 consists of 14 residues. Per the germline V gene, CDR1 is LNHDA and CDR2 is SQIVND (reference sequence). V trimming: 7 bases; J trimming: 3 bases; junction bases outside the gene matches: 5. CDR3 sequence (DNA): TGTGCCAGTATGGGGCTAGCGGGAGAAGAGACCCAGTACTTC. It yields the protein CASMGLAGEETQYF.

This clonotype showed up just a few times. The genes are TRBV20-1 and TRBJ2-7; no reliable D call. The V end lost 6 bases, the J end lost 11 bases, and 17 bases lay between the germline ends. CDR1 and CDR2 (germline): DFQATT, SNEGSKA (reference sequence). The CDR3 is 11 residues long. The chain's CDR3 is CSAGLRGREYF. CDR3 DNA sequence: TGCAGTGCGGGCCTCCGTGGACGCGAGTACTTC.

The sample holds a few counts of this clonotype. This may be a read error: a much more frequent sequence differs by one nucleotide. This rearrangement joins TRBV7-6 to TRBJ2-7; D ambiguous. V lost 5 bases to trimming and J lost 3 bases, with 5 bases between them. Germline-derived CDR1 and CDR2 are SGHVS and FNYEAQ. The length of the CDR3 is 11 residues. The CDR3 spells CASSVDYEQYF. The CDR3 DNA is TGTGCCAGCAGCGTAGACTACGAGCAGTACTTC.

V gene TRBV2 combines with J gene TRBJ2-2, with a possible D match to TRBD2 (6 bases). Germline V lookup: CDR1 SNHLY, CDR2 FYNNEI. CDR3 length: 14 amino acids. V lost 9 bases and J 4 bases, leaving 15 bases between the germline ends. The CDR3 loop reads CASRDGSLTGELFF. For the CDR3, the DNA is TGTGCCAGTCGCGACGGGAGCCTCACCGGGGAGCTGTTTTTT.

This clonotype was detected ten times or more. The chain combines TRBV7-2 with TRBJ1-1; 8 positions agree with TRBD1. Trimming took 4 bases from V and 1 from J; bases not matched to a gene: 5. CDR1 SGHTA and CDR2 FQGNSA come from the germline V gene. This CDR3 spans 15 amino acids. The CDR3 is CASSSRTGTNTEAFF. The CDR3 nucleotides read TGTGCCAGCAGCTCACGGACAGGGACGAACACTGAAGCTTTCTTT. Based on the CDR3 plus reference TRBV7-2 and TRBJ1-1, the full variable domain is GAGVSQSPSNKVTEKGKDVELRCDPISGHTALYWYRQSLGQGLEFLIYFQGNSAPDKSGLPSDRFSAERTGGSVSTLTIQRTQQEDSAVYLCASSSRTGTNTEAFFGQGTRLTVV.

This clonotype was detected many times. The CDR3 DNA is TGTGCCAGCAGTCCCGGGACAGGGCCTTTTGGATCTGGAAACACCATATATTTT. This sequence encodes CASSPGTGPFGSGNTIYF. The V gene is TRBV12-3 or TRBV12-4, the J gene TRBJ1-3; 9 bases agree with TRBD1. V gave up 5 bases and J gave up 1 base; unmatched junction bases: 12. This CDR3 comprises 18 residues.

The gene calls are TRBV5-1 and TRBJ2-7; D remains ambiguous. This CDR3 contains 16 residues. Looked up from germline, CDR1 is SGHRS and CDR2 is YFSETQ. Trimming took off 0 bases at V and 0 bases at J, with 13 bases between the two ends. CDR3 in amino acids: CASSLAMSRSSYEQYF. The CDR3 DNA follows: TGCGCCAGCAGCTTGGCCATGTCGAGGAGCTCCTACGAGCAGTACTTC.

The gene calls are TRBV11-2 and TRBJ2-3; TRBD1 aligns across 9 bases. CDR1 and CDR2 from the germline V gene are SGHAT and FQNNGV. J lost 3 bases, V lost 5 bases, and 12 bases had no gene match. The CDR3 totals 17 residues. The CDR3 nucleotides are TGTGCCAGCAGCCTCCCCTTAGGGACAGGGCGTACAGATACGCAGTATTTT. Its protein is CASSLPLGTGRTDTQYF.

There are many counts of this clonotype. This chain joins TRBV10-3 and TRBJ1-6; a possible D gene is TRBD1 (6 bases). The CDR3 is made up of 14 amino acids. V was trimmed by 4 bases and J by 10 bases, leaving 14 bases between them. In germline, CDR1 is ENHRY, CDR2 SYGVKD. CDR3 protein: CAISGGGGGSPLHF. As DNA, the CDR3 is TGTGCCATCAGTGGTGGAGGGGGTGGGTCACCCCTCCACTTT.

This clonotype was found a few times. This CDR3 is CASSSTGGAWGAFF. Here the CDR3 DNA reads TGTGCCAGTAGTAGCACAGGGGGCGCTTGGGGAGCTTTCTTT. The chain carries TRBV19 and TRBJ1-1, with TRBD1 identical over 9 bases. Germline V gene data show CDR1 as LNHDA and CDR2 as SQIVND (reference sequence). J was trimmed by 10 bases and V by 4 bases; bases with no gene match: 10. The CDR3 runs 14 residues.

At least ten counts were recorded for this clonotype. This chain connects TRBV6-1 to TRBJ2-1; D perhaps matches TRBD2 (6 bases). The CDR3 is 12 residues long. V lost 7 bases, J lost 4 bases, and 8 bases lay in between. Germline CDR1 reads MNHNS; CDR2 reads SASEGT. This chain's CDR3 is CASMRGYNEQFF. The DNA of the CDR3 is TGTGCCAGCATGCGGGGATACAATGAGCAGTTCTTC.

This clonotype was recorded at least ten times. This chain uses TRBV20-1 with TRBJ2-1; 12 bases are shared with TRBD2. Unmatched junction bases numbered 9, after V lost 6 bases and J lost 9 bases. Per the germline V gene, CDR1 is DFQATT and CDR2 is SNEGSKA (reference sequence). CDR3 length: 14 amino acids. For the CDR3, the DNA is TGCAGTGCGTGGACTAGCGGGATAATGGGTGAGCAGTTCTTC. Its translation: CSAWTSGIMGEQFF.

This clonotype was picked up many times. The chain uses TRBV2 and TRBJ1-1; D unclear. Germline V gives CDR1 SNHLY, CDR2 FYNNEI. Trimming stripped 6 bases from V and 2 bases from J, with 16 bases between. The CDR3 spans 15 residues. This CDR3 reads CASSPPGSRNTEAFF. CDR3 bases: TGTGCCAGCAGCCCACCGGGGTCGAGAAACACTGAAGCTTTCTTT. The entire variable domain, with the rest obtained from reference TRBV2 and TRBJ1-1, is as follows: EPEVTQTPSHQVTQMGQEVILRCVPISNHLYFYWYRQILGQKVEFLVSFYNNEISEKSEIFDDQFSVERPDGSNFTLKIRSTKLEDSAMYFCASSPPGSRNTEAFFGQGTRLTVV.

This clonotype appeared many times. The rearrangement uses TRBV7-9 and TRBJ2-5, with D tentatively TRBD2 (5 bases). This CDR3 spans 14 amino acids. V dropped 6 bases and J dropped 1 base, with 12 bases sitting between them. Germline CDR1 is SEHNR and CDR2 is FQNEAQ (reference sequence). The CDR3 region has the DNA TGTGCCAGCAGGGAAGAGGGTATCCAAGAGACCCAGTACTTC. Translating gives CASREEGIQETQYF. The full variable domain, its missing parts supplied by reference TRBV7-9 and TRBJ2-5, is DTGVSQNPRHKITKRGQNVTFRCDPISEHNRLYWYRQTLGQGPEFLTYFQNEAQLEKSRLLSDRFSAERPKGSFSTLEIQRTEQGDSAMYLCASREEGIQETQYFGPGTRLLVL.

This clonotype was seen ten or more times. V and J are TRBV28 and TRBJ2-1; D is ambiguous. Germline CDR1 and CDR2: MDHEN and SYDVKM. This CDR3 spans 11 amino acids. Trimming stripped 2 bases from V and 8 bases from J, with 4 bases between. The CDR3 reads CASSLPDEQFF. The CDR3 DNA reads as TGTGCCAGCAGTTTACCGGATGAGCAGTTCTTC. Using reference TRBV28 and TRBJ2-1 for the parts outside the CDR3, the full variable domain is DVKVTQSSRYLVKRTGEKVFLECVQDMDHENMFWYRQDPGLGLRLIYFSYDVKMKEKGDIPEGYSVSREKKERFSLILESASTNQTSMYLCASSLPDEQFFGPGTRLTVL.

This clonotype was observed at least ten times. This chain uses TRBV2 with TRBJ1-3; no firm D call. The CDR3 totals 14 residues. V gave up 6 bases and J gave up 0 bases, with 9 bases separating them. CDR1 SNHLY and CDR2 FYNNEI come from the germline V gene. In DNA form, the CDR3 reads TGTGCCAGCAGCTTGACCGTCTCTGGAAACACCATATATTTT. Its protein is CASSLTVSGNTIYF.

The sample holds many counts of this clonotype. J is TRBJ1-2 and V is TRBV7-9; D is unresolved. CDR1 and CDR2 from the germline V gene are SEHNR and FQNEAQ (reference sequence). With 1 base removed from V and 2 bases from J, the gap between germline ends came to 8 bases. The CDR3 is 14 residues long. The chain's CDR3 is CASSLVAANYGYTF. CDR3 bases: TGTGCCAGCAGCTTAGTCGCAGCCAACTATGGCTACACCTTC.

As regards this clonotype: This CDR3 is missing its conserved last phenylalanine or tryptophan, likely due to a read error. The limits of the CDR3 on the DNA are not certain, so only TCRdb's listed CDR3 is given. CDR3 sequence reads: CASSEVRATKGL. The chain combines TRBV2 with TRBJ1-4. The CDR3 has 12 amino acids, counting both end residues. CDR1 and CDR2 from the germline V gene are SNHLY and FYNNEI.

This clonotype showed up just a few times. The chain links TRBV29-1 to TRBJ2-3; D gene unclear. Germline CDR1 and CDR2: SQVTM and ANQGSEA. The ends were cut back, 1 base at V and 2 bases at J, with 10 bases in the middle. The length of the CDR3 is 14 residues. CDR3 region: CSVEVWRITDTQYF. CDR3 nucleotide sequence: TGCAGCGTTGAAGTCTGGCGGATCACAGATACGCAGTATTTT.

This clonotype was recorded many times. CDR3: CASRQGPNQPQHF. CDR3 sequence (DNA): TGTGCCAGTAGACAGGGTCCTAATCAGCCCCAGCATTTT. The V gene is TRBV12-3 or TRBV12-4, the J gene TRBJ1-5; 7 nucleotides line up with TRBD1. After removal of 9 bases from V and 4 bases from J, the junction contained 6 bases not matched to a gene. This CDR3 region has 13 residues.

This clonotype was seen repeatedly, ten times or more. The chain links TRBV19 to TRBJ2-3, with D possibly matching TRBD1 (6 bases). The V and J ends lost 11 bases and 6 bases respectively, with 18 bases between them. Germline V CDR1 and CDR2: LNHDA, SQIVND (reference sequence). This CDR3 contains 13 residues. CDR3 residues: CALGATNGDTQYF. The CDR3 bases are TGTGCCCTGGGGGCGACGAACGGGGATACGCAGTATTTT.

This clonotype was recorded a few times. The J gene is TRBJ2-2, the V gene TRBV20-1, with D maybe TRBD2 (6 bases). Germline V gene data show CDR1 as DFQATT and CDR2 as SNEGSKA (reference sequence). The CDR3 has 13 amino acids. Trimming left V 5 bases short and J 6 bases short, with 13 bases between. This chain's CDR3 is CSAQEEGSGELFF. The DNA for the CDR3 is TGCAGTGCTCAAGAGGAGGGGTCCGGGGAGCTGTTTTTT.

This clonotype has just a few counts. The chain combines TRBV11-2 with TRBJ2-7; 9 nucleotides line up with TRBD1. Trimming took 1 base from V and 6 from J; bases not matched to a gene: 7. The CDR3 is 15 residues long. CDR1 SGHAT and CDR2 FQNNGV come from the germline V gene. This CDR3 reads CASSLAGQGAFEQYF. The DNA of the CDR3 is TGTGCCAGCAGCTTAGCGGGACAGGGCGCGTTCGAGCAGTACTTC.

The chain is built from TRBV20-1 and TRBJ2-7; 7 bases align to TRBD2. The CDR3 covers 14 residues. Germline CDR1 reads DFQATT; CDR2 reads SNEGSKA (reference sequence). J lost 6 bases, V lost 1 base, and 9 bases had no gene match. DNA for the CDR3: TGCAGTGCTAGAGGGACTAGGGCAAAGGGCGAGCAGTACTTC. It translates to CSARGTRAKGEQYF.

This clonotype has just a few counts. The J gene is TRBJ2-1, the V gene TRBV7-9; 16 bases fit TRBD2. Germline V gene data show CDR1 as SEHNR and CDR2 as FQNEAQ (reference sequence). The junction had 12 bases not matched to a gene; V was cut back by 4 bases and J by 3 bases. CDR3 length: 20 residues. Here the CDR3 DNA reads TGTGCCAGCAGCTACCGAACAGGGACTAGCGGGAGGGGATTCTACAATGAGCAGTTCTTC. The encoded protein is CASSYRTGTSGRGFYNEQFF.